This record covers a single TCR beta chain. The CDR3 sequence is 13 residues long. Trimming removed 5 bases at V and 4 bases at J, with 9 bases between. Germline V lookup: CDR1 SNHLY, CDR2 FYNNEI. This entry comes from a study of cytotoxic CD8 clonotypes in ibrutinib-treated CLL. Deep sequencing aimed at 1 in 200,000 to 1 in 1 million T cells' resolution. This table comes from immunoSEQ multiplex PCR, and its TCRdb copy is limited to in-frame clones, with some not included. Of some 100,000 clones detected, under 70% appear once; the ten largest clones hold 30% to 45%. The TCR sequence derives from a human donor with chronic lymphocytic leukemia. The chain recombines TRBV2 with TRBJ1-5, with D perhaps matching TRBD1 (6 bases). The specimen comprised PBMCs, sampled after 24 months of ibrutinib treatment. CDR3: CASSSTGNQPQHF. CDR3 coding DNA: TGTGCCAGCAGTTCTACAGGGAATCAGCCCCAGCATTTT. Complete variable domain (other parts from reference TRBV2 and TRBJ1-5): EPEVTQTPSHQVTQMGQEVILRCVPISNHLYFYWYRQILGQKVEFLVSFYNNEISEKSEIFDDQFSVERPDGSNFTLKIRSTKLEDSAMYFCASSSTGNQPQHFGDGTRLSIL.